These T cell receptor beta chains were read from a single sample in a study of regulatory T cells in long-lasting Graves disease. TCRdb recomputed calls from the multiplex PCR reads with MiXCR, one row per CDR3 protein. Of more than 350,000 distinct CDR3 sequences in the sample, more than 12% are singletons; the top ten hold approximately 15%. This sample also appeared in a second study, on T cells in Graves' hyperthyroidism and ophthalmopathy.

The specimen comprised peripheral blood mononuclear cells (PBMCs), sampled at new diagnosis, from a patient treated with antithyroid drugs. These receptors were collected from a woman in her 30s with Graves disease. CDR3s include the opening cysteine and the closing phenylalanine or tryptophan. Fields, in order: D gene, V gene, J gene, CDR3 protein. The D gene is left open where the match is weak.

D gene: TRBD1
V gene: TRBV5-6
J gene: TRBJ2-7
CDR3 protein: CASSPGQAPYEQYF

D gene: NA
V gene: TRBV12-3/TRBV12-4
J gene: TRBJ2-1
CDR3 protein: CASSLVWGDSEAYNEQFF

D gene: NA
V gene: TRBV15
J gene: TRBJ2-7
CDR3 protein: CATSRDQYEQYF

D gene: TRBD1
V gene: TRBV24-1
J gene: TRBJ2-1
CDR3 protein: CATSDLQGAYNEQFF

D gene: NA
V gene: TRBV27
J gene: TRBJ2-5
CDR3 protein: CASSGARGPETQYF

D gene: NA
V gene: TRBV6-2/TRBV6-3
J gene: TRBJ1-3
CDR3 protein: CASTTGYSGNTIYF

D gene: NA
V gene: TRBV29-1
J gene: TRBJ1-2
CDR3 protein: CSVEMQGELIYGYTF

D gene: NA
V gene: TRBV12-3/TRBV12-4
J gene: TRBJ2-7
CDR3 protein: CASSPRTAPDVHEQYF

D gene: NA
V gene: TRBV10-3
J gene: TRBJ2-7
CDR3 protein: CAIGAGPYEQYF

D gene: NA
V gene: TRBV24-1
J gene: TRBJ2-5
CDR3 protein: CATSVEGRETQYF

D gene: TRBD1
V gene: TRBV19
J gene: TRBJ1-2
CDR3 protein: CASSILGQNGYTF

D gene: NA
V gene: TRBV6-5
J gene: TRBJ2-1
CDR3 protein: CASSLRIHNEQFF

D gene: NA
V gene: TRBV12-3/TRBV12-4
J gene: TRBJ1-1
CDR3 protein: CASSKSAPPTEAFF

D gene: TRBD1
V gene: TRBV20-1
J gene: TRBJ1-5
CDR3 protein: CSARGTAVYSSQPQHF

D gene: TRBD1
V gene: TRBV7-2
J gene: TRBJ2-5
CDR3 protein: CASKRQGVVETQYF

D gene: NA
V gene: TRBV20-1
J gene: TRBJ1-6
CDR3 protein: CSARGNDSPLHF

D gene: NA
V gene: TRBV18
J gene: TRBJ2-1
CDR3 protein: CASSPETRRNEQFF

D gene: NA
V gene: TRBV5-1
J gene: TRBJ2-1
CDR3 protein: CASSGSSNEQFF

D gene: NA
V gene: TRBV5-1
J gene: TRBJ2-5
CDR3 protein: CASSLAGVGDQETQYF

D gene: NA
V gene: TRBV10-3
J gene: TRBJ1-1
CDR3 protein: CAIGESIGLNTEAFF

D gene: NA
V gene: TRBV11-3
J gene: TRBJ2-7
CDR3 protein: CASSRRAYEQYF

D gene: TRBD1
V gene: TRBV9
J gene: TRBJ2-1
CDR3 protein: CASASHPGTVEQFF

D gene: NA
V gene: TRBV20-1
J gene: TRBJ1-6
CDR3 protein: CSASNTGSSPLHF

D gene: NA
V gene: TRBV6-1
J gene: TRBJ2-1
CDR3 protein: CASSVQDSSYNEQFF

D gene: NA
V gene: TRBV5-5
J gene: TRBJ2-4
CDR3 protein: CASSQVDVGKNIQYF

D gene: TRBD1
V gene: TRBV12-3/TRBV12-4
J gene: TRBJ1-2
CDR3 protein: CASTRTGGDYGYTF

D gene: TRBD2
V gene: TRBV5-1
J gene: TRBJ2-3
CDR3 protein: CASSLDGTSGSPRRF

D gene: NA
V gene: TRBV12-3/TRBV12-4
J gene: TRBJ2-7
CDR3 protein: CASSFGTEQYF

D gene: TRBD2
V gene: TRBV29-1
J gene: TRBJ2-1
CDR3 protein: CSVEGLAVYNEQFF

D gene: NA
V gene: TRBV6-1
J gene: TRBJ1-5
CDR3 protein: CARGNGQPQHF

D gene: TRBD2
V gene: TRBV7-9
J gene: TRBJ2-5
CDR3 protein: CASSSRGLAGSETQYF

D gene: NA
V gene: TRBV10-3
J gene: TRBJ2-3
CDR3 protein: CAISSGTWGPDTQYF

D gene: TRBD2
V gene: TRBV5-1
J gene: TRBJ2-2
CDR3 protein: CATKGTSGNTGELFF

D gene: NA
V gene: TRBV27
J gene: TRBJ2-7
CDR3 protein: CASRQFELSYEQYF

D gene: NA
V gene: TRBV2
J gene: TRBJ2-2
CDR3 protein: CASITPGRWTGELFF

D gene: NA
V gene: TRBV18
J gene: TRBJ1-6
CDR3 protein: CASSRDLSSPLHF

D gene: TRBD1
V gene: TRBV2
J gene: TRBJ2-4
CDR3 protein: CASRRTGPLAKNIQYF

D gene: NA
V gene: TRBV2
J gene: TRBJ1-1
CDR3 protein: CASSERSGAAITSDPFSLYF

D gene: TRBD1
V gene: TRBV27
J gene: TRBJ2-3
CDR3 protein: CASGQGAVTDTQYF

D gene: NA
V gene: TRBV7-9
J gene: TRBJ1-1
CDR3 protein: CASSLSDTEAFF

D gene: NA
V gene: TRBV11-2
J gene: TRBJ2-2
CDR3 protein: CASSLGQTNTGELFF

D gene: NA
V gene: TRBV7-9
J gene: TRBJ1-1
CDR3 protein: CASSFAGFAFF

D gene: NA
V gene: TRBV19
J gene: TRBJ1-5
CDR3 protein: CASSISTAYSNQPQHF

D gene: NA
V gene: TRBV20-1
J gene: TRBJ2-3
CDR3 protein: CSARDFVTSTDTQYF

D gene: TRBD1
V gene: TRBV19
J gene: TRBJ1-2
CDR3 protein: CASSPGTGDYGYTF

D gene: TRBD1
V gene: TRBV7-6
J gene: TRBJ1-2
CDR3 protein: CASSSYVDRDVYGYTF

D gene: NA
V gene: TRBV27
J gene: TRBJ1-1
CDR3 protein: CASRIKDKLDTEAFF

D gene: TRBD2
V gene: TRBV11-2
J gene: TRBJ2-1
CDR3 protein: CASSLAGGLDEQFF

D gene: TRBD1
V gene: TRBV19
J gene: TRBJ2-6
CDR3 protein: CASSVTGGASGANVLTF

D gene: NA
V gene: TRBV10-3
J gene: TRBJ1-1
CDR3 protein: CAISGAENTEAFF

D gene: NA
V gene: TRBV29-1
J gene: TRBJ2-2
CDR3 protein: CSVRAPVTGELFF

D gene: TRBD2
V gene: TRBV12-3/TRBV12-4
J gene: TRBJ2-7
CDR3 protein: CASMRLAVSYEQYF

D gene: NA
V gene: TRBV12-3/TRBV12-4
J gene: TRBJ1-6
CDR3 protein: CASSFGEERNSPLHF

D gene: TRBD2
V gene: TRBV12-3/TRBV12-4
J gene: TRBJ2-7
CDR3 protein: CASLLAGLYEQYF

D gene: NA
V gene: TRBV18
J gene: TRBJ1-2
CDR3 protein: CASSRDSQGGYTF

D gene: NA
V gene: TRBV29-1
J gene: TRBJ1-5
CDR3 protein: CSDRAQVSEPQHF

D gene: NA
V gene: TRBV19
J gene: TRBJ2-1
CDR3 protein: CASSILRNEQFF